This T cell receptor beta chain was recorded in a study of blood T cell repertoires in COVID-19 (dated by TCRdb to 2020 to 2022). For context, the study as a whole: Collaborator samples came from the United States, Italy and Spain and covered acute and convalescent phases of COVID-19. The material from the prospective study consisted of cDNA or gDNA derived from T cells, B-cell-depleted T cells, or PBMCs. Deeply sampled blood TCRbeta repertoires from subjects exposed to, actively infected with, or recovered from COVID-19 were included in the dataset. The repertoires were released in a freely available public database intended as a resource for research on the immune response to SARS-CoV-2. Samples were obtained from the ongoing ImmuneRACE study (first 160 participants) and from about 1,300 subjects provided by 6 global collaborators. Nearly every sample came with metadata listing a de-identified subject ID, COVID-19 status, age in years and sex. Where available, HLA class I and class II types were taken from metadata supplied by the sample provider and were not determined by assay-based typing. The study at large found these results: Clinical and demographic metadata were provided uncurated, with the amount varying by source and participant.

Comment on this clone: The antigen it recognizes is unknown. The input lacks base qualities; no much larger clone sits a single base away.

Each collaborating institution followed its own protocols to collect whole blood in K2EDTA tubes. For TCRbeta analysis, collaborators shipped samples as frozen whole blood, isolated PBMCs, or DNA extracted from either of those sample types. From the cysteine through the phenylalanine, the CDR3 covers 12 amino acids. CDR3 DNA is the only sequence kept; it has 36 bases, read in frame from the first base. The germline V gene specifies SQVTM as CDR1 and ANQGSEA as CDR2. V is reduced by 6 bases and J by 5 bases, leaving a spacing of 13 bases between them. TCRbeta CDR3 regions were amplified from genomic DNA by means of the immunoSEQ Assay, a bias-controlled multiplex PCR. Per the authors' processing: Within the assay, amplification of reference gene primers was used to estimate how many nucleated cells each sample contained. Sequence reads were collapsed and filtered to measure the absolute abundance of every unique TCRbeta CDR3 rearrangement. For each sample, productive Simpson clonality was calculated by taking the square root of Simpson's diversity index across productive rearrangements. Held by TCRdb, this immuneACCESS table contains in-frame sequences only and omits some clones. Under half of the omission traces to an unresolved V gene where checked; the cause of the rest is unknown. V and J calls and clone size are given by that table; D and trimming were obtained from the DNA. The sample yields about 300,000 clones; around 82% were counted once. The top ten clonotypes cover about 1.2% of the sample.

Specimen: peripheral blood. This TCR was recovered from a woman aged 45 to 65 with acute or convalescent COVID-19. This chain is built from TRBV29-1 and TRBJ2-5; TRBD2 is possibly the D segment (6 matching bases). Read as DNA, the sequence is TGCAGCGTCGACGGCCGGGGGGAGACCCAGTACTTC. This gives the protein CSVDGRGETQYF.